This T cell receptor beta chain was sequenced in a study of T cells after posttransplantation cyclophosphamide. Some clones are missing from TCRdb's copy, which holds only in-frame ones; the method was immunoSEQ multiplex PCR. The sample lists about 19,000 clones; about 85% were seen once. Trimming cost V 4 bases and J 6 bases; bases outside gene matches: 5. The CDR3 is 14 amino acids. CDR1 is SGHTA and CDR2 is FQGNSA in the germline V gene. A marrow graft followed busulfan-fludarabine conditioning, with cyclophosphamide on days +3 and +4. This clonotype was sampled from a female patient aged 40 to 55 who received an allogeneic stem cell transplant from a related donor, was CMV-positive, and had no GVHD. Some T cells may be provided by the graft donor. The rearrangement links TRBV7-2 to TRBJ2-4, with 8 bases that match TRBD1. Sequencing was performed on PBMCs, taken after allogeneic stem cell transplant with posttransplant cyclophosphamide. Here the CDR3 reads CASSSSQGGNIQYF. CDR3 nucleotide sequence: TGTGCCAGCAGCTCCTCACAGGGGGGAAACATTCAGTACTTC.